This TCR beta chain was recovered during a study of vaccination effects on CD4 cells after COVID-19. Study as a whole: The median interval between the second dose and post-vaccine sampling was 72 days.

Antigen-specific CD4+ T cell clonotypes were called by their expansion after viral peptide-pool culture in ViraFEST. Upon completion of about ten days in culture, CD4+ T cells were isolated. Participants were given two doses of BNT162b2 or mRNA-1273 vaccine. A half-volume exchange with IL-2 medium occurred on days 3 and 7. Libraries were prepared by immunoSEQ multiplex PCR; TCRdb keeps only in-frame clonotypes and omits some of them. The sample has fewer than 80,000 clones; around 70% are singletons. Per germline, CDR1 SGHVS and CDR2 FQNEAQ. The CDR3 runs 14 residues. Trimming took off 2 bases at V and 3 bases at J, with 11 bases between the two ends. About this clone: Its antigen is currently unknown.

The sequenced sample was CD4+ T cells from PBMCs cultured with HCoV-229E spike peptides, obtained after COVID-19 vaccination. The receptor comes from a human donor who received a COVID-19 vaccine. This chain uses TRBV7-8 with TRBJ2-7, with a possible D match to TRBD1 (6 bases). The CDR3 here is CASSLSQGNYEQYV. The CDR3 DNA sequence: TGTGCCAGCAGCTTAAGCCAGGGGAACTACGAGCAGTACGTC.